A single sample gave rise to the 28 T cell receptor beta chains below, sequenced in a study of T cells after yellow fever vaccination. Each CDR3 protein gets one entry after TCRdb re-called the 5' RACE reads with MiXCR. Of more than 45,000 distinct CDR3 sequences in the sample, 5% to 6.5% are singletons; the top ten hold around 30%. The sample here was PBMCs, either bulk or a sorted T-cell subset (CD4+, CD8+, memory, or dextramer-sorted; not recorded which), taken on the day of the yellow fever booster vaccination. These receptors all stem from a man younger than 35 who received the YFV17D yellow fever vaccine.

In this sample, this clonotype turned up a few times. CDR3 in DNA: TGTGCCAGCAGCCAACAAGCGCAGGGATATAGCACAGATACGCAGTATTTT. Translated, it gives CASSQQAQGYSTDTQYF. This sequence joins TRBV4-2 and TRBJ2-3; the D gene is possibly TRBD1 (5 bases). Per germline, CDR1 LGHNA and CDR2 YNFKEQ. This CDR3 comprises 17 residues. V lost 2 bases to trimming and J lost 0 bases, with 15 bases between them.

The table lists this clonotype with a few counts. The chain carries TRBV28 and TRBJ2-5; no definite D call. V lost 7 bases and J lost 5, with 14 bases in between. Per germline, CDR1 MDHEN and CDR2 SYDVKM. This CDR3 region has 13 residues. This chain's CDR3 is CASNGFLGETQYF. The CDR3 DNA reads TGTGCCAGCAATGGGTTCCTTGGGGAGACCCAGTACTTC.

This clonotype was found many times. The chain has TRBV5-6 and TRBJ1-1; no reliable D call. The CDR3 consists of 12 residues. V dropped 0 bases and J dropped 4 bases, with 4 bases sitting between them. Germline assignment: CDR1 SGHDT and CDR2 YYEEEE. CDR3 protein: CASSLVATEAFF. The CDR3 region has the DNA TGTGCCAGCAGCTTGGTAGCCACTGAAGCTTTCTTT.

This clonotype was detected many times. The chain links TRBV12-3 or TRBV12-4 to TRBJ2-5; D might be TRBD2 (7 bases). This CDR3 region has 15 residues. With 3 bases removed from V and 2 bases from J, the gap between germline ends came to 13 bases. DNA for the CDR3: TGTGCCAGCAGTTTCGTGGGGGGGCGGCAAGAGACCCAGTACTTC. Residues: CASSFVGGRQETQYF.

The table lists this clonotype with many counts. The rearrangement links TRBV12-3 or TRBV12-4 to TRBJ2-4, with D maybe TRBD2 (6 bases). This CDR3 has 12 amino acids. The ends were cut back, 3 bases at V and 7 bases at J, with 7 bases in the middle. The CDR3 DNA sequence: TGTGCCAGCAGTTTTGGGGGGAACATTCAGTACTTC. This sequence encodes CASSFGGNIQYF.

In its sample, this clonotype was seen a few times. The CDR3 reads CATSRGSGVGEQFF. The CDR3 DNA follows: TGTGCCACCAGCAGAGGGTCTGGAGTGGGTGAGCAGTTCTTC. The rearrangement joins TRBV15 to TRBJ2-1; no clear D. V dropped 1 base and J dropped 9 bases, with 13 bases sitting between them. This CDR3 spans 14 amino acids. Germline CDR1 and CDR2: LNHNV and YYDKDF (reference sequence).

This clonotype was seen repeatedly, ten times or more. The genes are TRBV27 and TRBJ2-7; D unclear. Trimming removed 0 bases at V and 2 bases at J, with 14 bases between. Germline CDR1 reads MNHEY; CDR2 reads SMNVEV (reference sequence). The CDR3 covers 16 residues. The CDR3 reads CASSLSARRLPYEQYV. In DNA, the CDR3 is TGTGCCAGCAGTTTATCCGCGAGGCGGCTGCCCTACGAGCAGTACGTC.

Many counts were recorded for this clonotype. The chain employs TRBV7-9 and TRBJ1-2, with 8 nucleotides matching TRBD1. This CDR3 is 16 amino acids long. Germline V gives CDR1 SEHNR, CDR2 FQNEAQ (reference sequence). Germline trimming cut 1 base from V and 4 bases from J; bases unmatched to any gene: 8. CDR3 nucleotides: TGTGCCAGCAGCTTAGAGGGCCGGGACAGGACCTATGGCTACACCTTC. It yields the protein CASSLEGRDRTYGYTF.

The sample holds a few counts of this clonotype. The rearrangement links TRBV10-1 to TRBJ2-5; TRBD1 aligns across 8 bases. Germline V gives CDR1 WNHNN, CDR2 SYGVQD (reference sequence). V lost 6 bases, J lost 2 bases, and 5 bases stayed unmatched. The CDR3 spans 14 residues. CDR3 sequence: CASRGQEQQETQYF. CDR3 bases: TGCGCCAGCAGGGGACAGGAACAACAAGAGACCCAGTACTTC.

This clonotype has a handful of counts. The CDR3 region is CASSPGLAGGLRDTQYF. CDR3 bases: TGCGCCAGCAGCCCCGGACTAGCGGGGGGGCTACGGGATACGCAGTATTTT. The chain has TRBV4-3 and TRBJ2-3; 15 nucleotides line up with TRBD2. CDR3 size: 17 residues. V was clipped by 4 bases and J by 6 bases; unmatched bases: 8. Germline loops: CDR1 LGHNA, CDR2 YSLEER.

This clonotype was found a few times. The V and J genes are TRBV19 and TRBJ2-3; no clear D. The germline V and J ends were trimmed by 3 bases and 2 bases, with 6 bases remaining between them. Germline CDR1 LNHDA, CDR2 SQIVND (reference sequence). The CDR3 totals 13 residues. CDR3 region: CASSITDTDTQYF. The CDR3 coding sequence is TGTGCCAGTAGTATCACAGACACAGATACGCAGTATTTT. The entire variable domain, with the rest obtained from reference TRBV19 and TRBJ2-3, is as follows: DGGITQSPKYLFRKEGQNVTLSCEQNLNHDAMYWYRQDPGQGLRLIYYSQIVNDFQKGDIAEGYSVSREKKESFPLTVTSAQKNPTAFYLCASSITDTDTQYFGPGTRLTVL.

The chain has TRBV7-3 and TRBJ2-3; the D gene is possibly TRBD2 (6 bases). V shed 2 bases and J shed 7 bases, with 16 bases lying between them. Germline V lookup: CDR1 SGHTA, CDR2 FQGTGA. The CDR3 consists of 15 residues. This chain's CDR3 is CASSLVGGPEYTQYF. The CDR3 DNA reads TGTGCCAGCAGCTTAGTCGGGGGTCCGGAGTATACGCAGTATTTT.

This clonotype has a count of ten or more. V is TRBV15 and J is TRBJ2-5, with D possibly matching TRBD1 (5 bases). V dropped 0 bases and J dropped 7 bases, with 9 bases sitting between them. This CDR3 spans 13 amino acids. Per the germline V gene, CDR1 is LNHNV and CDR2 is YYDKDF (reference sequence). Here the CDR3 DNA reads TGTGCCACCAGCAGAGATTTTACAGGGACCCAGTACTTC. This gives the protein CATSRDFTGTQYF.

This chain connects TRBV7-2 to TRBJ1-2; 7 bases map to TRBD1. The CDR3 extends over 15 amino acids. V was clipped by 3 bases and J by 4 bases; unmatched bases: 8. CDR1 and CDR2 (germline): SGHTA, FQGNSA. CDR3 bases: TGTGCCAGCAGCTTGCAGGGGGACTCGAGCTATGGCTACACCTTC. Protein product: CASSLQGDSSYGYTF. Filled out from reference TRBV7-2 and TRBJ1-2, the complete variable domain reads GAGVSQSPSNKVTEKGKDVELRCDPISGHTALYWYRQSLGQGLEFLIYFQGNSAPDKSGLPSDRFSAERTGGSVSTLTIQRTQQEDSAVYLCASSLQGDSSYGYTFGSGTRLTVV.

This clonotype was counted at least ten times. CDR3 residues: CASSQDARWRDIQYF. CDR3 nucleotide sequence: TGCGCCAGCAGCCAAGATGCGAGGTGGCGGGACATTCAGTACTTC. The rearrangement links TRBV4-3 to TRBJ2-4; maybe TRBD2 (5 bases). This CDR3 has 15 residues. In germline, CDR1 is LGHNA, CDR2 YSLEER. Deletions cut 0 bases from V and 8 bases from J, with 14 bases between.

The chain combines TRBV6-6 with TRBJ1-5; tentative D call: TRBD1 (5 bases). The CDR3 has 14 amino acids. Trimming pared 7 bases from V and 6 bases from J, leaving 16 bases between. Germline CDR1 is MNHNY and CDR2 is SVGAGI (reference sequence). This CDR3 reads CASTLSQGIQPQHF. The CDR3 region has the DNA TGTGCCAGCACCTTATCGCAGGGTATTCAGCCCCAGCATTTT.

This clonotype showed up many times. Here the CDR3 DNA reads TGTGCCAGCAGTGCAACCCGACAGGGAGGACGTCGCACTGAAGCTTTCTTT. This sequence encodes CASSATRQGGRRTEAFF. This chain joins TRBV25-1 and TRBJ1-1; 7 bases line up with TRBD1. The CDR3 spans 17 residues. Trimming took 4 bases from V and 4 from J; bases not matched to a gene: 15. Germline-derived CDR1 and CDR2 are MGHDK and SYGVNS.

This clonotype has ten or more counts. This rearrangement joins TRBV5-1 to TRBJ2-3; D possibly corresponds to TRBD1 (7 bases). With 4 bases removed from V and 2 bases from J, the gap between germline ends came to 17 bases. The CDR3 has 16 amino acids. The germline CDR1 and CDR2 sequences are SGHRS and YFSETQ. CDR3 nucleotide sequence: TGCGCCAGCAGCGCCCAAGGCGGGACAGCCACAGATACGCAGTATTTT. Amino acid sequence: CASSAQGGTATDTQYF.

The chain carries TRBV27 and TRBJ1-1; 7 bases align to TRBD1. Germline V gene data show CDR1 as MNHEY and CDR2 as SMNVEV (reference sequence). The CDR3 sequence is 15 residues long. Trimming removed 5 bases from V and 9 bases from J; junction bases left unmatched: 15. This chain's CDR3 is CASSPLPGTAEQAFF. As DNA, the CDR3 is TGTGCCAGCAGTCCCCTACCTGGGACAGCAGAACAAGCTTTCTTT.

This clonotype was recorded at least ten times. The chain couples TRBV7-9 to TRBJ1-5, with TRBD1 matching over 8 bases. CDR1 is SEHNR, CDR2 FQNEAQ, per germline (reference sequence). V was pared by 9 bases and J by 5 bases, with 3 bases of the junction left unmatched. The CDR3 totals 12 residues. CDR3 loop: CASGTGYQPQHF. DNA of the CDR3: TGTGCCAGTGGGACAGGTTATCAGCCCCAGCATTTT.

J is TRBJ1-2 and V is TRBV6-5; D is unclear. This CDR3 contains 15 residues. The V and J ends lost 6 bases and 0 bases respectively, with 14 bases between them. Germline lookup yields CDR1 MNHEY and CDR2 SVGAGI. This CDR3 reads CASSTGGVSNYGYTF. CDR3 in DNA: TGTGCCAGCAGCACCGGCGGAGTATCTAACTATGGCTACACCTTC.

This chain uses TRBV18 with TRBJ1-1, with D uncertain. Germline values: CDR1 KGHSH, CDR2 LQKENI. There are 12 residues in the CDR3. Trimming pared 3 bases from V and 2 bases from J, leaving 4 bases between. The DNA of the CDR3 is TGTGCCAGCTCACCGATCAACACTGAAGCTTTCTTT. This encodes CASSPINTEAFF.

This clonotype was seen many times. This chain joins TRBV9 and TRBJ2-5, with D possibly called TRBD1 or TRBD2 (5 bases each). The CDR3 runs to 14 residues. Germline V CDR1 and CDR2: SGDLS, YYNGEE. With 2 bases removed from V and 5 bases from J, the gap between germline ends came to 13 bases. The CDR3 DNA reads TGTGCCAGCAGCGTTTATGGGGGAAGGGAGACCCAGTACTTC. Encoded protein: CASSVYGGRETQYF. Variable domain in full (rest from reference TRBV9 and TRBJ2-5): DSGVTQTPKHLITATGQRVTLRCSPRSGDLSVYWYQQSLDQGLQFLIQYYNGEERAKGNILERFSAQQFPDLHSELNLSSLELGDSALYFCASSVYGGRETQYFGPGTRLLVL.

This clonotype was observed many times. V usage is TRBV7-2 and J usage is TRBJ1-1; no reliable D call. CDR1 SGHTA and CDR2 FQGNSA come from the germline V gene. V lost 3 bases, J lost 1 base, and 15 bases lay in between. CDR3 length: 16 amino acids. The CDR3 DNA reads as TGTGCCAGCAGCTTGGACGCTGCGGCCGGGAACACTGAAGCTTTCTTT. Amino acid sequence: CASSLDAAAGNTEAFF.

In its sample, this clonotype was seen a few times. The V and J genes are TRBV13 and TRBJ1-1, with D unclear. The CDR3 length is 14 residues. V lost 3 bases, J lost 4 bases, and 12 bases lay in between. The germline V gene has CDR1 PRHDT and CDR2 FYEKMQ (reference sequence). The CDR3 protein is CASSFSVGVTEAFF. The CDR3 nucleotides read TGTGCCAGCAGCTTCAGTGTTGGGGTCACTGAAGCTTTCTTT.

This clonotype was counted at least ten times. V usage is TRBV4-1 and J usage is TRBJ1-4; D gene unclear. Trimming took 2 bases from V and 4 from J, leaving 8 bases between them. CDR1 and CDR2 (germline): MGHRA, YSYEKL. The CDR3 covers 14 residues. CDR3 protein: CASSQTGINEKLFF. The CDR3 DNA reads as TGCGCCAGCAGCCAAACCGGGATTAATGAAAAACTGTTTTTT.

This clonotype was recorded a few times. The chain combines TRBV28 with TRBJ2-3; 9 bases map to TRBD2. The germline CDR1 and CDR2 sequences are MDHEN and SYDVKM. The V and J ends lost 6 bases and 0 bases, in that order; junction bases with no gene match: 7. This CDR3 comprises 16 residues. The CDR3 nucleotides read TGTGCCAGCAGGCGGCGGGGGGGGTCAAGCACAGATACGCAGTATTTT. This codes for CASRRRGGSSTDTQYF.

This clonotype occurred a few times. The chain links TRBV4-3 to TRBJ2-2, with a weak D call TRBD2 (5 bases). The V end was cut by 0 bases, the J end by 3 bases, with 17 bases between. The germline CDR1 and CDR2 sequences are LGHNA and YSLEER. The CDR3 runs 18 residues. This CDR3 reads CASSQDLAFGEYTGELFF. CDR3 coding DNA: TGCGCCAGCAGCCAAGATCTGGCCTTCGGGGAATACACCGGGGAGCTGTTTTTT.